One sample yielded the 25 T cell receptor beta chains listed below, sequenced in a study of tumor-infiltrating lymphocytes in primary liver carcinoma. The input was 500 ng total RNA; TCR beta cDNA was made from it with a constant-region primer. Libraries of TCR beta came from three nested multiplex PCR rounds with slightly modified ARM-PCR. Both of the initial two PCR rounds ran for 10 cycles and employed TRBV1-TRBV30 forward primers alongside a C-beta reverse primer. From the multiplex PCR reads, TCRdb called clonotypes with MiXCR, one entry per CDR3 protein. The repertoire holds over 100,000 distinct CDR3 sequences, with around 70% as singletons. Co-extraction yielded RNA and DNA from about 20-30 mg of unsorted bulk tissue. The specimen sequenced was tumor-adjacent normal liver tissue. These receptors came from a woman in her fifties or sixties with primary liver carcinoma and hepatitis B virus infection.

On this clonotype itself: Since no conserved phenylalanine or tryptophan closes the CDR3, a read error is the likely cause. The chain carries TRBV11-2 and TRBJ2-4; no clear D. V was cut by 5 bases and J by 2 bases, with 13 bases left in between. Per the germline V gene, CDR1 is SGHAT and CDR2 is FQNNGV. This CDR3 contains 15 residues. Here the CDR3 reads CASSLLTASKNIQYL. The CDR3 DNA follows: TGTGCCAGCAGCCTCCTTACAGCGTCCAAAAACATTCAGTACCTC.

J is TRBJ2-1 and V is TRBV11-1, with 11 bases identical to TRBD2. The germline V gene encodes CDR1 SGHAT and CDR2 FQDESV (reference sequence). The CDR3 consists of 17 residues. The CDR3 nucleotides are TGTGGCAACAGCCGAATTTACACTAGCGGGAGCGGTAATGAGCAGTTCTTC. This gives the protein CGNSRIYTSGSGNEQFF.

Details on this clonotype: Its ends do not fully match the called genes, so a read error is possible. The rearrangement links TRBV29-1 to TRBJ2-7, with D possibly matching TRBD1 (5 bases). CDR3 size: 14 residues. Germline CDR1 and CDR2: SQVTM and ANQGSEA. The CDR3 region has the DNA TGCAGCGCTGAAGTCGGAACAGGACGCTACGAGCAGTACTTC. Residues: CSAEVGTGRYEQYF.

This clonotype was counted only a few times. Given a much more abundant clone one base away, this may be a read error. V is TRBV12-5 and J is TRBJ2-7, with 9 bases that match TRBD1. The CDR3 covers 13 residues. Germline V gene lookup returns CDR1 LGHNT and CDR2 FRNRAP. V lost 11 bases and J lost 4; bases outside the gene matches: 9. DNA of the CDR3: TGTGCTGGTGCCGTCGACAGGGGGTACGAGCAGTACTTC. It specifies CAGAVDRGYEQYF.

Concerning this clonotype itself: A much larger clonotype is one base distant, so this may be a read error. The chain joins TRBV30 to TRBJ2-7; TRBD2 might be the D (6 bases). With 4 bases removed from V and 3 bases from J, the gap between germline ends came to 13 bases. CDR1 and CDR2 (germline): GTSNPN, SVGIG (reference sequence). The CDR3 is 13 residues long. CDR3 sequence: CAWNRDGGYEQYF. The DNA for the CDR3 is TGTGCCTGGAATAGGGACGGGGGCTACGAGCAGTACTTC.

This clonotype was detected ten times or more. Given a much more abundant clone one base away, this may be a read error. The rearrangement links TRBV4-2 to TRBJ2-7; either TRBD1 or TRBD2 may supply D (5 bases each). The V gene lost 6 bases and the J gene lost 0 bases, with 15 bases spanning the gap. CDR3 size: 15 residues. Looked up from germline, CDR1 is LGHNA and CDR2 is YNFKEQ. The CDR3 region has the DNA TGTGCCAGCAGTCGAGATCAGGGACCCTCCTACGAGCAGTACTTC. Protein product: CASSRDQGPSYEQYF.

This clonotype came up a few times. A much larger clone differs by one base, so this may be a read error. J is TRBJ2-3 and V is TRBV6-1; maybe TRBD2 (5 bases). Germline CDR1 reads MNHNS; CDR2 reads SASEGT. Trimming removed 7 bases from V and 6 bases from J, with 14 bases in between. This CDR3 has 13 amino acids. The CDR3: CASIQWEYDTQYF. Here the CDR3 DNA reads TGTGCCAGCATCCAGTGGGAGTATGATACGCAGTATTTT.

CDR3 sequence: CASQGVGYNEQFF. CDR3 sequence (DNA): TGCGCCAGCCAGGGGGTGGGGTACAATGAGCAGTTCTTC. The V and J genes are TRBV10-2 and TRBJ2-1; 7 bases fit TRBD1. Trimming cost V 8 bases and J 4 bases; bases outside gene matches: 5. The germline gives CDR1 WSHSY, CDR2 SAAADI. The CDR3 is 13 residues long.

Concerning this clonotype: A clone one base away is much larger, so this may be a read error. This chain links TRBV4-2 with TRBJ2-6; D is possibly TRBD1 (6 bases). Germline CDR1 reads LGHNA; CDR2 reads YNFKEQ. The CDR3 length is 18 residues. Trimming pared 0 bases from V and 1 base from J, leaving 13 bases between. CDR3 protein: CASSQEPQGDSGANVLTF. The CDR3 DNA is TGTGCCAGCAGCCAAGAACCACAGGGTGATTCTGGGGCCAACGTCCTGACTTTC.

This clonotype was observed many times. This sequence joins TRBV4-1 and TRBJ2-5; 7 bases are a match to TRBD1. Germline V CDR1 and CDR2: MGHRA, YSYEKL. This CDR3 has 14 amino acids. J gave up 4 bases and V 4 bases, and 6 bases lay outside the gene matches. The CDR3 DNA follows: TGCGCCAGCAGCCCCGGACAGGAGGTAGAGACCCAGTACTTC. Its translation: CASSPGQEVETQYF.

This clonotype appeared a single time. The chain recombines TRBV11-2 with TRBJ2-7, with 9 bases fitting TRBD2. V lost 11 bases, J lost 2 bases, and 16 bases stayed unmatched. The CDR3 has 16 residues. Per the germline V gene, CDR1 is SGHAT and CDR2 is FQNNGV. CDR3 in DNA: TGTGCCGCAGCTGGGGCTAGCGGGAATGGCGCCTACGAGCAGTACTTC. This gives the protein CAAAGASGNGAYEQYF.

This clonotype was observed many times. This sequence joins TRBV6-5 and TRBJ2-2, with TRBD2 matching 10 bases. The V segment lost 0 bases and the J segment 7 bases; nucleotides outside the gene matches: 2. Germline V gives CDR1 MNHEY, CDR2 SVGAGI. This CDR3 region has 15 residues. Written as DNA, the CDR3 is TGTGCCAGCAGTTACTCGGCTAGCGGGAGCGGGGAGCTGTTTTTT. Its protein product is CASSYSASGSGELFF.

Details on this clonotype: This may arise from a read error, as a much more abundant clone is one base away. The chain combines TRBV7-3 with TRBJ2-1; 13 bases align to TRBD2. Germline assignment: CDR1 SGHTA and CDR2 FQGTGA. There are 17 residues in the CDR3. CDR3 coding DNA: TGTACCAGCAGCTTAAAATCGGGACTAGCGGGAATAAATGAGCAGTTCTTC. Encoded protein: CTSSLKSGLAGINEQFF.

This clonotype has ten or more counts. CDR3 in DNA: TGCGCCAGCAGCCCCGGGACTAGCGGGACCGGTGAGCAGTTCTTC. It encodes CASSPGTSGTGEQFF. The rearrangement links TRBV5-1 to TRBJ2-1; 13 bases fit TRBD2. The CDR3 totals 15 residues. Germline V lookup: CDR1 SGHRS, CDR2 YFSETQ. J lost 9 bases, V lost 4 bases, and 7 bases had no gene match.

About this clonotype: One junction end does not reproduce the germline sequence, and a read error may be involved. This chain connects TRBV2 to TRBJ2-6; 12 bases match TRBD2. Germline V gives CDR1 SNHLY, CDR2 FYNNEI. The CDR3 length is 18 residues. Here the CDR3 reads CASRFSSGRGSGADVLTF. The CDR3 DNA reads TGTGCCAGCAGGTTCTCTAGCGGGAGGGGGTCTGGGGCCGACGTCCTGACTTTC.

Turning to this clonotype: Because the CDR3's place on the DNA is in doubt, the DNA is left out and the CDR3 is given as listed by TCRdb. The rearrangement joins TRBV6-4 to TRBJ2-3; TRBD2, the table's D call, was not compared with the DNA. Germline V gene sequence: CDR1 MRHNA, CDR2 SNTAGT. Termini included, the CDR3 measures 16 amino acids. CDR3 in amino acids: CACSDVAGGSTDTQHF.

The rearrangement joins TRBV11-3 to TRBJ2-1; no clear D gene. The germline V gene encodes CDR1 SGHNT and CDR2 YENEEA. Trimming took 8 bases from V and 5 from J, leaving 22 bases between them. The CDR3 loop spans 16 amino acids. CDR3 residues: CASEKGVGERDNEQFF. The CDR3 DNA follows: TGTGCCAGCGAGAAGGGTGTAGGCGAAAGGGACAATGAGCAGTTCTTC.

This clonotype was found a few times. A much larger clone differs from this one at a single base, so this may be a read error. The chain links TRBV5-4 to TRBJ2-7, with 12 bases identical to TRBD2. The germline gives CDR1 SGHNT, CDR2 YYREEE (reference sequence). The CDR3 runs to 15 residues. The CDR3 DNA follows: TGTGCCAGCAGCCATACTAGCGGGAGGTTCTACGGGCAGTACTTC. Its translation: CASSHTSGRFYGQYF. The whole variable domain, remainder taken from reference TRBV5-4 and TRBJ2-7, is ETGVTQSPTHLIKTRGQQVTLRCSSQSGHNTVSWYQQALGQGPQFIFQYYREEENGRGNFPPRFSGLQFPNYSSELNVNALELDDSALYLCASSHTSGRFYGQYFGPGTRLTVT.

The J gene is TRBJ2-3, the V gene TRBV18; D not resolved. The germline CDR1 and CDR2 sequences are KGHSH and LQKENI. There are 14 residues in the CDR3. V was cut by 5 bases and J by 5 bases, with 14 bases left in between. This CDR3 is CASSEYPIEDTQYF. The DNA of the CDR3 is TGTGCCAGCTCAGAGTACCCGATCGAAGATACGCAGTATTTT.

This clonotype showed up many times. The chain couples TRBV5-1 to TRBJ2-3; a weak D match, TRBD1 (5 bases). Deletions cut 3 bases from V and 3 bases from J, with 11 bases between. CDR3 length: 14 residues. The germline V gene has CDR1 SGHRS and CDR2 YFSETQ. The CDR3 nucleotides are TGCGCCAGCAGCTCCGACAGAATAACAGATACGCAGTATTTT. Residues: CASSSDRITDTQYF.

As concerns this clonotype: An end of the junction does not agree with germline; a read error may underlie this. The rearrangement links TRBV11-2 to TRBJ2-2; 7 bases fit TRBD1. Looked up from germline, CDR1 is SGHAT and CDR2 is FQNNGV. This CDR3 contains 15 residues. CDR3 sequence reads: CAGSPTRGTTGELFF. The CDR3 DNA sequence: TGTGCCGGCAGCCCCACCAGGGGGACAACCGGGGAGCTGTTTTTT.

The chain employs TRBV29-1 and TRBJ2-4; D is uncertain. V was pared by 6 bases and J by 5 bases, with 17 bases between. The CDR3 totals 14 residues. The germline CDR1 and CDR2 sequences are SQVTM and ANQGSEA. CDR3 loop: CSVASSLLENIQYF. CDR3 DNA: TGCAGCGTAGCGAGCTCCCTGTTGGAAAACATTCAGTACTTC.

As concerns this clonotype: The conserved closing phenylalanine or tryptophan is absent in this CDR3, likely reflecting a read error. The rearrangement uses TRBV12-3 or TRBV12-4 and TRBJ2-2, with 12 bases lining up with TRBD2. This CDR3 has 15 residues. With V trimmed by 6 bases and J by 9 bases, 8 bases remained unmatched. The CDR3 sequence: CASSLRTSGVRELFL. The CDR3 DNA reads TGTGCCAGCAGCCTGAGGACTAGCGGGGTGAGGGAGCTGTTTCTT.

This clonotype was counted a few times. One base away lies a much larger clone, so this may be a sequencing read error. The rearrangement joins TRBV14 to TRBJ2-4; 14 bases are a match to TRBD2. Looked up from germline, CDR1 is SGHDN and CDR2 is FVKESK. This CDR3 has 14 residues. CDR3 sequence: CANSRAGTSGSQYF. The CDR3 DNA reads TGTGCCAACAGCCGAGCGGGGACTAGCGGGAGTCAGTACTTC.

The V gene is TRBV6-1, the J gene TRBJ1-3; D unresolved. V gave up 4 bases and J gave up 8 bases, with 15 bases separating them. This CDR3 contains 14 residues. Germline CDR1 is MNHNS and CDR2 is SASEGT. The CDR3 protein is CASSGKGLRDTIYF. CDR3 DNA: TGTGCCAGCAGTGGAAAGGGTTTGCGTGACACCATATATTTT.